This TCR beta chain derives from a study of regulatory T cells in long-lasting Graves disease. Whole-study context: Over 5 years of antithyroid drugs with positive TSH receptor antibodies was taken to mean persistent Graves' disease.

TCR beta libraries were built with iRepertoire HTBI primers and Arm-PCR of CDR3 regions. TCRdb independently ran MiXCR on the multiplex PCR reads; one entry per CDR3 protein. Of a few hundred thousand distinct CDR3 sequences listed, approximately 22% are singletons. Germline-derived CDR1 and CDR2 are MDHEN and SYDVKM. The germline V and J ends were trimmed by 9 bases and 1 base, with 7 bases remaining between them. The CDR3 loop spans 11 amino acids. This clonotype was found many times. Time point indicated: persistent/refractory GD, antithyroid drugs over 5 years with positive TRAb. PBMC RNA served as the TCR library source.

The chain combines TRBV28 with TRBJ2-7; TRBD2 might be the D (5 bases). This clonotype was sampled from a female donor with Graves disease. Sequencing used peripheral blood mononuclear cells (PBMCs), obtained when the disease was refractory, from a patient treated with antithyroid drugs. The CDR3 nucleotides read TGTGCCAGTGGGAGATCCTACGAGCAGTACTTC. Its protein is CASGRSYEQYF.